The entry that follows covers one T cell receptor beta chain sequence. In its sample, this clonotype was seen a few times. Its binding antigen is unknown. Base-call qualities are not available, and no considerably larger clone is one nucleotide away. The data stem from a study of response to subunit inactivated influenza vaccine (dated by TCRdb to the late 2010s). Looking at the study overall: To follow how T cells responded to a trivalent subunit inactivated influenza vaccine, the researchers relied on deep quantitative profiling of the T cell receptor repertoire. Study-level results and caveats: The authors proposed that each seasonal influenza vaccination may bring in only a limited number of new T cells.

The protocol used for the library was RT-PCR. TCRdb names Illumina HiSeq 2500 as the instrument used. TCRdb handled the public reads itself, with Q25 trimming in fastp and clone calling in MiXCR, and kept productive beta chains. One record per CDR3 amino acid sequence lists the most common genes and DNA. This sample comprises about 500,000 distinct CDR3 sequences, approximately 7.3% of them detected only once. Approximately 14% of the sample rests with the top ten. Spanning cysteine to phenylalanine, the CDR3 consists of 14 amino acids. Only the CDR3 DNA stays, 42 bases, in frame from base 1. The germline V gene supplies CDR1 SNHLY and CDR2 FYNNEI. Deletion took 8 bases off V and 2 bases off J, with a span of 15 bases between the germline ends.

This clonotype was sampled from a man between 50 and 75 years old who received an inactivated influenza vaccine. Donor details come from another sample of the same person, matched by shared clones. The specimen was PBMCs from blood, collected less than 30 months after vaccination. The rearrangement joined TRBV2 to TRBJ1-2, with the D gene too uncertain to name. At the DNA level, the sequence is TGTGCCAGCCCTCCCAGGAGACACAACTATGGCTACACCTTC. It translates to CASPPRRHNYGYTF.